Following are 19 T cell receptor beta chains from one sample sequenced in a study of blood T cell repertoires in COVID-19. Produced via immunoSEQ multiplex PCR; TCRdb's table is partial and in-frame only. The sample has roughly 300,000 clones; around 87% are singletons. Sequencing was done on a sample of peripheral blood. The receptors originated from a woman aged 50 to 65 who had recovered from COVID-19.

The chain links TRBV3-1 (or the pseudogene TRBV3-2) to TRBJ2-2, with TRBD2 identical over 9 bases. Trimming cost V 5 bases and J 6 bases; bases outside gene matches: 7. Germline values: CDR1 LGHDT, CDR2 YNNKEL (reference sequence). This CDR3 spans 15 amino acids. The DNA of the CDR3 is TGTGCCAGCAGCTTCTCCGGGACTAGCTCCGGGGAGCTGTTTTTT. This encodes CASSFSGTSSGELFF.

The CDR3 spells CASSLEVGNTGELFF. CDR3 sequence (DNA): TGCGCCAGCAGCTTGGAAGTGGGCAACACCGGGGAGCTGTTTTTT. V is TRBV5-1 and J is TRBJ2-2, with unresolved D. CDR1 is SGHRS and CDR2 is YFSETQ in the germline V gene. Trimming pared 0 bases from V and 2 bases from J, leaving 8 bases between. The CDR3 length is 15 residues.

The V and J genes are TRBV30 and TRBJ2-7; D is perhaps TRBD1 (8 bases). Germline CDR1 GTSNPN, CDR2 SVGIG (reference sequence). The CDR3 totals 15 residues. Trimming took off 6 bases at V and 3 bases at J, with 21 bases between the two ends. CDR3 loop: CACSGRTGPIYEQYF. CDR3 in DNA: TGTGCCTGTTCCGGGAGGACAGGGCCCATCTACGAGCAGTACTTC.

This chain links TRBV9 with TRBJ1-1; tentative D call: TRBD1 (6 bases). This CDR3 has 17 residues. Germline V CDR1 and CDR2: SGDLS, YYNGEE. The germline V and J ends were trimmed by 0 bases and 3 bases, with 18 bases remaining between them. CDR3 in amino acids: CASSVAGAGAMDTEAFF. CDR3 nucleotides: TGTGCCAGCAGCGTAGCGGGTGCGGGGGCTATGGACACTGAAGCTTTCTTT.

The gene calls are TRBV6-6 and TRBJ2-5; tentatively, D is TRBD1 (7 bases). Germline V CDR1 and CDR2: MNHNY, SVGAGI (reference sequence). Trimming shortened V by 4 bases and J by 3 bases, and 15 bases separated the two germline ends. The CDR3 spans 15 residues. CDR3 sequence: CASSLNRGGEETQYF. CDR3 DNA sequence: TGTGCCAGCAGTTTAAACAGGGGAGGAGAAGAGACCCAGTACTTC.

V is TRBV7-2 and J is TRBJ2-7; 9 nucleotides agree with TRBD1. J gave up 6 bases and V 5 bases, and 11 bases lay outside the gene matches. Germline V gene data show CDR1 as SGHTA and CDR2 as FQGNSA. This CDR3 has 15 residues. DNA for the CDR3: TGTGCCAGCAGCAGAACTTCCGGGACAGGGTTCGAGCAGTACTTC. It is translated as CASSRTSGTGFEQYF. The full variable domain, its missing parts supplied by reference TRBV7-2 and TRBJ2-7, is GAGVSQSPSNKVTEKGKDVELRCDPISGHTALYWYRQSLGQGLEFLIYFQGNSAPDKSGLPSDRFSAERTGGSVSTLTIQRTQQEDSAVYLCASSRTSGTGFEQYFGPGTRLTVT.

The V call is TRBV3-1 (or the pseudogene TRBV3-2), the J call TRBJ1-1; 10 bases are a match to TRBD1. Trimming at V came to 3 bases and at J to 4 bases, leaving 2 bases not matched to a gene. The CDR3 has 14 residues. Germline loops: CDR1 LGHDT, CDR2 YNNKEL (reference sequence). The CDR3 loop is CASSQRDRGTEAFF. The CDR3 nucleotides are TGTGCCAGCAGCCAGCGGGACAGGGGCACTGAAGCTTTCTTT.

V is TRBV11-2 and J is TRBJ2-7, with 8 bases identical to TRBD1. The CDR3 spans 15 residues. The germline gives CDR1 SGHAT, CDR2 FQNNGV. The V gene end was trimmed by 5 bases and the J gene end by 1 base; junction bases not matched to a gene: 7. CDR3 DNA: TGTGCCAGCAGCAAGTGGACAGGGTCATCCTACGAGCAGTACTTC. Translation: CASSKWTGSSYEQYF.

V usage is TRBV5-1 and J usage is TRBJ2-6, with D possibly being TRBD2 (5 bases). Germline V CDR1 and CDR2: SGHRS, YFSETQ. The CDR3 covers 16 residues. V gave up 0 bases and J gave up 0 bases, with 7 bases separating them. This CDR3 reads CASSLGGSSGANVLTF. DNA of the CDR3: TGCGCCAGCAGCTTGGGAGGGAGCTCTGGGGCCAACGTCCTGACTTTC.

This chain links TRBV7-3 with TRBJ2-1; possible D gene TRBD1, 6 bases. CDR3 length: 15 amino acids. CDR1 and CDR2 from the germline V gene are SGHTA and FQGTGA. V lost 1 base to trimming and J lost 3 bases, with 10 bases between them. Here the CDR3 reads CASSLSRGGYNEQFF. Here the CDR3 DNA reads TGTGCCAGCAGCTTAAGTCGAGGGGGCTACAATGAGCAGTTCTTC.

The sample holds one count of this clone. The chain uses TRBV7-2 and TRBJ1-1; 10 positions match TRBD1. The CDR3 sequence is 18 residues long. V was pared by 2 bases and J by 1 base, with 10 bases of the junction left unmatched. CDR1 and CDR2 (germline): SGHTA, FQGNSA. In DNA form, the CDR3 reads TGTGCCAGCAGCTTAAGGGGGTCGGGACAGGGGAAGAACACTGAAGCTTTCTTT. It codes for CASSLRGSGQGKNTEAFF.

The chain employs TRBV14 and TRBJ2-5; 8 nucleotides align to TRBD2. Germline CDR1 is SGHDN and CDR2 is FVKESK. This CDR3 contains 14 residues. Unmatched junction bases numbered 7, after V lost 5 bases and J lost 5 bases. The CDR3 here is CASSSGLAWETQYF. For the CDR3, the DNA is TGTGCCAGCAGCTCCGGACTAGCTTGGGAGACCCAGTACTTC. Full variable domain (outside the CDR3, taken from reference TRBV14 and TRBJ2-5): EAGVTQFPSHSVIEKGQTVTLRCDPISGHDNLYWYRRVMGKEIKFLLHFVKESKQDESGMPNNRFLAERTGGTYSTLKVQPAELEDSGVYFCASSSGLAWETQYFGPGTRLLVL.

The chain joins TRBV30 to TRBJ2-7; D not certain. Between the trimmed V and J ends, which lost 2 bases and 3 bases, there was a span of 8 bases. Per germline, CDR1 GTSNPN and CDR2 SVGIG (reference sequence). This CDR3 spans 12 amino acids. The CDR3 coding sequence is TGTGCCTGGAGTCCAGGTCGCTACGAGCAGTACTTC. Its translation is CAWSPGRYEQYF.

The rearrangement joins TRBV28 to TRBJ2-5; 7 bases are shared with TRBD1. With V trimmed by 2 bases and J by 0 bases, 12 bases remained unmatched. CDR3 size: 18 residues. The germline V gene has CDR1 MDHEN and CDR2 SYDVKM. The CDR3 is CASSLLETNRGDQETQYF. The CDR3 coding sequence is TGTGCCAGCAGTTTACTTGAGACTAACAGGGGCGACCAAGAGACCCAGTACTTC. Combining the CDR3 with reference TRBV28 and TRBJ2-5 gives the whole variable domain DVKVTQSSRYLVKRTGEKVFLECVQDMDHENMFWYRQDPGLGLRLIYFSYDVKMKEKGDIPEGYSVSREKKERFSLILESASTNQTSMYLCASSLLETNRGDQETQYFGPGTRLLVL.

This chain connects TRBV4-2 to TRBJ1-4; D perhaps matches TRBD1 (5 bases). CDR1 is LGHNA and CDR2 is YNFKEQ in the germline V gene. The CDR3 consists of 15 residues. V was cut by 5 bases and J by 8 bases, with 18 bases left in between. CDR3 region: CASSAGGGRSEKLFF. The CDR3 nucleotides read TGTGCCAGCAGCGCGGGGGGAGGGAGGAGCGAAAAACTGTTTTTT.

This clone has only a few counts. This chain's CDR3 is CASSGQGDQPQHF. CDR3 nucleotide sequence: TGCGCCAGCAGTGGACAGGGAGATCAGCCCCAGCATTTT. This chain joins TRBV10-2 and TRBJ1-5, with 7 bases lining up with TRBD1. CDR3 length: 13 residues. Germline CDR1 reads WSHSY; CDR2 reads SAAADI. J was trimmed by 5 bases and V by 4 bases; bases with no gene match: 2.

V is TRBV29-1 and J is TRBJ1-2; unclear D gene. Trimming pared 4 bases from V and 2 bases from J, leaving 11 bases between. Germline loops: CDR1 SQVTM, CDR2 ANQGSEA. CDR3 length equals 13 residues. The CDR3 DNA follows: TGCAGCGTTGTAGAGGGCCTCAACTATGGCTACACCTTC. It is translated as CSVVEGLNYGYTF.

V usage is TRBV3-1 (or the pseudogene TRBV3-2) and J usage is TRBJ2-2; unclear D gene. Between the trimmed V and J ends, which lost 2 bases and 2 bases, there was a span of 6 bases. The germline CDR1 and CDR2 sequences are LGHDT and YNNKEL (reference sequence). The CDR3 length is 14 residues. The CDR3 DNA reads as TGTGCCAGCAGCCAATCGGTAAACACCGGGGAGCTGTTTTTT. Its protein product is CASSQSVNTGELFF.

The rearrangement links TRBV9 to TRBJ2-6; no clear D gene. Germline V lookup: CDR1 SGDLS, CDR2 YYNGEE. CDR3 length equals 15 residues. The V end lost 4 bases, the J end lost 2 bases, and 10 bases lay between the germline ends. The DNA for the CDR3 is TGTGCCAGCAGCAGTGAGTCCGCTGGGGCCAACGTCCTGACTTTC. The encoded protein is CASSSESAGANVLTF.